The text below deals with one T cell receptor beta chain. These data belong to a study of CD8 T cells in Susac syndrome. RNA totalling about 0.5 to 1 ug underwent reverse transcription with random hexamers. TCRdb processed the immunoSEQ multiplex PCR reads anew with MiXCR; each CDR3 protein has one entry. Among 150,000 to 200,000 distinct CDR3 sequences listed, nearly 97% were seen once. In germline, CDR1 is LGHNA, CDR2 YNFKEQ. The CDR3 is 13 residues long. The V end was cut by 1 base, the J end by 4 bases, with 8 bases between. The sequencing sample was made of CD4+ T cells from PBMCs. The V gene is TRBV4-2, the J gene TRBJ2-7; D gene uncertain. The TCR comes from a human donor with multiple sclerosis. CDR3: CASSQGTTYEQYF. The CDR3 nucleotides read TGTGCCAGCAGCCAAGGCACAACATACGAGCAGTACTTC.